The rows below give T cell receptor beta chains drawn from one sample of a study of control samples from healthy donors and cancer patients. Assay: immunoSEQ multiplex PCR; the TCRdb copy retains only in-frame clones and omits some. This sample yields some 94,000 clones, of which approximately 90% are seen a single time; over 1% belongs to the top ten. What was sequenced was blood. These receptors all stem from a woman in her fifties or sixties in good health. Each CDR3 is given with its conserved first and last residue. A D gene is named only where the DNA matches it firmly. Size values are once, few and many counts, or a class for expanded clones, and some rows have none.

D: .; V: TRBV7-2; J: TRBJ2-7; size: .; DNA: TGTGCCAGCATGCAAGTCACCGGTAGCTCCTACGAGCAGTACTTC; CDR3: CASMQVTGSSYEQYF
D: .; V: TRBV21-1; J: TRBJ2-5; size: once; DNA: TGTGCCTACCCCGAGGGCACTAGCGGGGGGGCCGGAGAGACCCAGTACTTC; CDR3: CAYPEGTSGGAGETQYF
D: TRBD2; V: TRBV29-1; J: TRBJ2-5; size: once; DNA: TGCAGCGTTGCGGCTAGCGGGAAAGAGACCCAGTACTTC; CDR3: CSVAASGKETQYF
D: .; V: TRBV5-1; J: TRBJ2-7; size: .; DNA: TGCGCCAGCAGTCCCTCCCCGTCAGGCGGTGCGGGGTCCTACGAGCAGTACTTC; CDR3: CASSPSPSGGAGSYEQYF
D: .; V: TRBV7-2; J: TRBJ1-5; size: .; DNA: TGTGCCAGCAGCTTAGCTCACGACAGGTCTGGCAATCAGCCCCAGCATTTT; CDR3: CASSLAHDRSGNQPQHF
D: .; V: TRBV18; J: TRBJ2-2; size: .; DNA: TGTGCCAGCTCACCCAGGGGAGCCGCGAACACCGGGGAGCTGTTTTTT; CDR3: CASSPRGAANTGELFF
D: .; V: TRBV5-6; J: TRBJ2-1; size: .; DNA: TGTGCCAGCAGCTTGGGAGGGGACAATGAGCAGTTCTTC; CDR3: CASSLGGDNEQFF
D: .; V: TRBV29-1; J: TRBJ2-1; size: .; DNA: TGCAGCGTTGAAGTAGGGGTGGGGGAGCAGTTCTTC; CDR3: CSVEVGVGEQFF
D: TRBD2; V: TRBV7-2; J: TRBJ2-1; size: .; DNA: TGTGCCAGCAGCCAATCCGGGACTAGCGGGAGGGCCAATGAGCAGTTCTTC; CDR3: CASSQSGTSGRANEQFF
D: .; V: TRBV5-4; J: TRBJ1-1; size: .; DNA: TGTGCCAGCAGTCATCCCCTACCGGCTGAAGCTTTCTTT; CDR3: CASSHPLPAEAFF
D: .; V: TRBV6-5; J: TRBJ1-5; size: .; DNA: TGTGCCAGCAGTTACTTGGGGAATCAGCCCCAGCATTTT; CDR3: CASSYLGNQPQHF
D: .; V: TRBV7-2; J: TRBJ1-4; size: .; DNA: TGTGCCAGCAGCTTAAGTGAAAAACTGTTTTTT; CDR3: CASSLSEKLFF
D: .; V: TRBV5-6; J: TRBJ1-1; size: .; DNA: TGTGCCAGCAGCTTGGCCAGCAGGCCGAACACTGAAGCTTTCTTT; CDR3: CASSLASRPNTEAFF
D: .; V: TRBV28; J: TRBJ1-5; size: .; DNA: TGTGCCAGCAGTTTAGCGGGGGGCTCGGTCCAGCCCCAGCATTTT; CDR3: CASSLAGGSVQPQHF
D: TRBD1; V: TRBV6-9; J: TRBJ2-3; size: .; DNA: TGTGCCAGCAGTTATTCACAGGGGTGCACAGATACGCAGTATTTT; CDR3: CASSYSQGCTDTQYF
D: .; V: TRBV4-2; J: TRBJ2-3; size: .; DNA: TGTGCCAGCAGCCAAGAATGGGACACAGGCACAGATACGCAGTATTTT; CDR3: CASSQEWDTGTDTQYF
D: .; V: TRBV7-6; J: TRBJ2-5; size: once; DNA: TGTGCCAGCAGCTTATATTTGGCGGGGGCCCAAGAGACCCAGTACTTC; CDR3: CASSLYLAGAQETQYF
D: TRBD1; V: TRBV11-1; J: TRBJ1-1; size: .; DNA: TGTGCCAGCAAACCGGGACAGGGGGCATTGAACACTGAAGCTTTCTTT; CDR3: CASKPGQGALNTEAFF
D: .; V: TRBV3-1/TRBV3-2; J: TRBJ2-5; size: .; DNA: TGTGCCAGCAGCCCCTGGGGGGAGACCCAGTACTTC; CDR3: CASSPWGETQYF
D: .; V: TRBV18; J: TRBJ1-2; size: .; DNA: TGTGCCAGCTCACCGTCCTCATCCCTTTACACCTTC; CDR3: CASSPSSSLYTF
D: .; V: TRBV28; J: TRBJ1-5; size: .; DNA: TGTGCCAGCAGCCTTCTACAGGGCGGGGGGCCCCAGCATTTT; CDR3: CASSLLQGGGPQHF
D: .; V: TRBV7-2; J: TRBJ1-3; size: once; DNA: TGTGCCAGCAGCCCCCGACAGATCAGAGCTGGAAACACCATATATTTT; CDR3: CASSPRQIRAGNTIYF
D: .; V: TRBV11-3; J: TRBJ2-2; size: .; DNA: TGTGCCAGCAGCCTGGGACTTCGGAACACCGGGGAGCTGTTTTTT; CDR3: CASSLGLRNTGELFF
D: .; V: TRBV5-4; J: TRBJ1-6; size: .; DNA: TGTGCCAGCTTAAATATGGGGGTCCCTAATTCACCCCTCCACTTT; CDR3: CASLNMGVPNSPLHF
D: TRBD2; V: TRBV9; J: TRBJ2-3; size: .; DNA: TGTGCCAGCAGCGTTTTAGCGGGGAGCACAGATACGCAGTATTTT; CDR3: CASSVLAGSTDTQYF
D: TRBD1; V: TRBV5-1; J: TRBJ2-7; size: .; DNA: TGCGCCAGCAGACCGGGACAGGGGGCCGGCGAGCAGTACTTC; CDR3: CASRPGQGAGEQYF
D: .; V: TRBV6-5; J: TRBJ2-5; size: .; DNA: TGTGCCAGCATGCGGCGGGTAGAGACCCAGTACTTC; CDR3: CASMRRVETQYF
D: .; V: TRBV2; J: TRBJ1-2; size: few; DNA: TGTGCCAGCAGTGAAGCGCTTCGGGGAGGCTACACCTTC; CDR3: CASSEALRGGYTF
D: .; V: TRBV11-3; J: TRBJ1-2; size: .; DNA: TGTGCCAGCAGCTTAGCCCGGTCGGGCGGATCTGGCTACACCTTC; CDR3: CASSLARSGGSGYTF
D: TRBD1; V: TRBV3-1/TRBV3-2; J: TRBJ1-2; size: .; DNA: TGTGCCAGCAGCCCCCGGGACAGCCCCTATGGCTACACCTTC; CDR3: CASSPRDSPYGYTF
D: .; V: TRBV7-2; J: TRBJ2-4; size: .; DNA: TGTGCCAGCAGCTTATCGGGGGTCTTAGCCAAAAACATTCAGTACTTC; CDR3: CASSLSGVLAKNIQYF
D: .; V: TRBV4-3; J: TRBJ2-1; size: .; DNA: TGCGCCAGCAGCCAAGAGGGAGTTAGCTACAATGAGCAGTTCTTC; CDR3: CASSQEGVSYNEQFF
D: .; V: TRBV7-8; J: TRBJ1-6; size: few; DNA: TGTGCCAGCACCGTTGGGTCATATAATTCACCCCTCCACTTT; CDR3: CASTVGSYNSPLHF
D: .; V: TRBV7-9; J: TRBJ1-5; size: .; DNA: TGTGCCAGCAGCTCCGGACAGTCTAGCAATCAGCCCCAGCATTTT; CDR3: CASSSGQSSNQPQHF
D: .; V: TRBV24-1; J: TRBJ2-3; size: few; DNA: TGTGCCACCAGTGTGGAAGGACAAGCGCAGTATTTT; CDR3: CATSVEGQAQYF
D: TRBD1; V: TRBV6-5; J: TRBJ1-4; size: .; DNA: TGTGCCAGCAGTTACTTACAGGGGGGTGAAAAACTGTTTTTT; CDR3: CASSYLQGGEKLFF
D: .; V: TRBV11-2; J: TRBJ1-1; size: .; DNA: TGTGCCAGCAGCCGGAGGGGAGGAAACACTGAAGCTTTCTTT; CDR3: CASSRRGGNTEAFF
D: TRBD2; V: TRBV4-3; J: TRBJ2-3; size: .; DNA: TGCGCCAGCAGCCAAGAAATGGGACTAGGAGGCACAGATACGCAGTATTTT; CDR3: CASSQEMGLGGTDTQYF
D: .; V: TRBV2; J: TRBJ1-5; size: .; DNA: TGTGCCAGCGTGGGGGGGGTAGGCAATCAGCCCCAGCATTTT; CDR3: CASVGGVGNQPQHF
D: .; V: TRBV5-1; J: TRBJ1-6; size: many; DNA: TGCGCCAGCAGCACGGCCGGGGGTATGGGATCACCCCTCCACTTT; CDR3: CASSTAGGMGSPLHF
D: .; V: TRBV10-3; J: TRBJ1-1; size: .; DNA: TGTGCCATCAGTGCTTGGGGGGACACTGAAGCTTTCTTT; CDR3: CAISAWGDTEAFF
D: TRBD1; V: TRBV18; J: TRBJ1-1; size: .; DNA: TGTGCCAGCTCATCAACCGTGAAGGGGGCGGACACTGAAGCTTTCTTT; CDR3: CASSSTVKGADTEAFF
D: .; V: TRBV4-3; J: TRBJ1-3; size: .; DNA: TGCGCCAGCAGCCAAGATCGGACAGAATTAGGAAACACCATATATTTT; CDR3: CASSQDRTELGNTIYF
D: .; V: TRBV25-1; J: TRBJ2-2; size: .; DNA: TGTGCCAGCAGTGCTACGGACGGGGAGCTGTTTTTT; CDR3: CASSATDGELFF
D: .; V: TRBV5-5; J: TRBJ1-5; size: .; DNA: TGTGCCAGCCGTGTTGATCCGGGACGGAAGAATCAGCCCCAGCATTTT; CDR3: CASRVDPGRKNQPQHF
D: .; V: TRBV11-2; J: TRBJ1-3; size: .; DNA: TGTGCCAGCAGAATGACAGGCTCTGGAAACACCATATATTTT; CDR3: CASRMTGSGNTIYF
D: .; V: TRBV12-5; J: TRBJ2-7; size: few; DNA: TGTGCTAGTGGTTTGAGAGGGGGCTCCTACGAGCAGTACTTC; CDR3: CASGLRGGSYEQYF
D: .; V: TRBV14; J: TRBJ2-1; size: .; DNA: TGTGCCAGCAGCCAAGGTCCTATGGGGGGGCCACACAATGAGCAGTTCTTC; CDR3: CASSQGPMGGPHNEQFF
D: TRBD2; V: TRBV23-1; J: TRBJ2-7; size: .; DNA: TGCGCCAGCAGTCAGGGAGGGCCACCCCTAACCGGTGGGTACGAGCAGTACTTC; CDR3: CASSQGGPPLTGGYEQYF
D: .; V: TRBV12-5; J: TRBJ2-3; size: .; DNA: TGTGCTAGTGGTTTGGCTCCTGAGCAGACCTGTGACCTTTGCACAGATACGCAGTATTTT; CDR3: CASGLAPEQTCDLCTDTQYF
D: TRBD1; V: TRBV18; J: TRBJ1-1; size: .; DNA: TGTGCCAGCACCTCTGGGACAGATCACCCTGAAGCTTTCTTT; CDR3: CASTSGTDHPEAFF
D: .; V: TRBV11-2; J: TRBJ2-3; size: .; DNA: TGTGCCAGCAGCCCCCCCTTTAGCAAGATACCAAACGATACGCAGTATTTT; CDR3: CASSPPFSKIPNDTQYF
D: .; V: TRBV4-1; J: TRBJ2-7; size: .; DNA: TGCGCCAGCAGCCCTGGGGCTACCTCGAGTGAGCAGTACTTC; CDR3: CASSPGATSSEQYF
D: TRBD2; V: TRBV6-2/TRBV6-3; J: TRBJ2-3; size: .; DNA: TGTGCCAGCAGTTACCTAACTAGCGGGGGGCCGACTAGCACAGATACGCAGTATTTT; CDR3: CASSYLTSGGPTSTDTQYF
D: TRBD2; V: TRBV6-2/TRBV6-3; J: TRBJ2-1; size: .; DNA: TGTGCCAGCAGTTACGGCGCTAGCGGGAGTGAGCAGTTCTTC; CDR3: CASSYGASGSEQFF
D: .; V: TRBV7-2; J: TRBJ2-3; size: .; DNA: TGTGCCAGCAGCTTAGATACAATTACAGATACGCAGTATTTT; CDR3: CASSLDTITDTQYF
D: .; V: TRBV6-2/TRBV6-3; J: TRBJ1-5; size: .; DNA: TGTGCCAGCAGTTACTCGGACTTCGGCCAGCCCCAGCATTTT; CDR3: CASSYSDFGQPQHF